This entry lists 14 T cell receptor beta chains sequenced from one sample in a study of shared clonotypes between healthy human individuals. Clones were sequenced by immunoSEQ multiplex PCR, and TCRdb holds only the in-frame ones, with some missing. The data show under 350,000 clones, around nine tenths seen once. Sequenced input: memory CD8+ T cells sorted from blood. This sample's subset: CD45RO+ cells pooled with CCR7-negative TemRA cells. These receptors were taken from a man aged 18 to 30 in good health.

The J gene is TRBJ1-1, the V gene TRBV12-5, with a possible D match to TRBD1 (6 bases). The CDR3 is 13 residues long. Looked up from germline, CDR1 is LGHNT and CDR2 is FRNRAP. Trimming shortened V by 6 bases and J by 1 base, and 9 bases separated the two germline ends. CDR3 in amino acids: CASGTGSNTEAFF. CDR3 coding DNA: TGTGCTAGTGGGACAGGATCGAACACTGAAGCTTTCTTT.

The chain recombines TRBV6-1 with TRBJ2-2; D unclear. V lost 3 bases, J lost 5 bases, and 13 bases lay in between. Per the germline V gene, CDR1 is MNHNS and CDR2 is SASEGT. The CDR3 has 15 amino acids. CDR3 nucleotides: TGTGCCAGCAGTGATCCTCAGGTTTTTACCGGGGAGCTGTTTTTT. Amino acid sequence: CASSDPQVFTGELFF.

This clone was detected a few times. The CDR3 reads CASSLGLSVHNEQFF. The CDR3 DNA is TGTGCCAGCAGCTTAGGGCTCTCCGTCCACAATGAGCAGTTCTTC. The chain has TRBV7-9 and TRBJ2-1; D remains unclear. CDR3 length equals 15 residues. Germline values: CDR1 SEHNR, CDR2 FQNEAQ (reference sequence). V lost 1 base to trimming and J lost 5 bases, with 12 bases between them.

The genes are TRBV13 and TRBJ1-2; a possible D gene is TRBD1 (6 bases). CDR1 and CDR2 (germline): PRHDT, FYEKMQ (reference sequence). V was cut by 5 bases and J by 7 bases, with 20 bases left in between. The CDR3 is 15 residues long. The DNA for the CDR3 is TGTGCCAGCAGCCCAAACCGGGGGGGGGCCGGTGGCTACACCTTC. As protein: CASSPNRGGAGGYTF.

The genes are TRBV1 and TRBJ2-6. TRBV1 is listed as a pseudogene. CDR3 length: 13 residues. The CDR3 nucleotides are TGCACCAGCAGATTGGCGGGGGCCAACGTCCTGACTTTC. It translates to CTSRLAGANVLTF.

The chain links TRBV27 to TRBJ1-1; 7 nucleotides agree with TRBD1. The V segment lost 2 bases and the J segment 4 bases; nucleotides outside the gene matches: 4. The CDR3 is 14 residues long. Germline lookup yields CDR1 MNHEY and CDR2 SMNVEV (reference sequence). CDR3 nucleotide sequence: TGTGCCAGCAGTTTACAGGGGGAGGGCACTGAAGCTTTCTTT. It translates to CASSLQGEGTEAFF.

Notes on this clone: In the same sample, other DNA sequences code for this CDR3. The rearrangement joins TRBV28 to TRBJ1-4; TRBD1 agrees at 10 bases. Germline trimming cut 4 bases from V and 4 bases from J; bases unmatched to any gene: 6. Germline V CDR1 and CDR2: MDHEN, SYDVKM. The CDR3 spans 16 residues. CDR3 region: CASSSPGQGFNEKLFF. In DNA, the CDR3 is TGTGCCAGCAGTTCACCGGGACAGGGGTTTAATGAAAAACTGTTTTTT.

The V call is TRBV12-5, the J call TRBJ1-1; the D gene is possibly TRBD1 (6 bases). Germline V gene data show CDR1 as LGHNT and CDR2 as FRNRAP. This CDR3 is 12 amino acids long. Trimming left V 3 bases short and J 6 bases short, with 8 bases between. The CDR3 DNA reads TGTGCTAGTGGTTTAGGGGGTTCTGAAGCTTTCTTT. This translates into CASGLGGSEAFF.

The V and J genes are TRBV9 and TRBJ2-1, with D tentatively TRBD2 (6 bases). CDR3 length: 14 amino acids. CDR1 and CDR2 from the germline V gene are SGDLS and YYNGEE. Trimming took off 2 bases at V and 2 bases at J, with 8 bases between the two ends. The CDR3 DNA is TGTGCCAGCAGCGTCGAGCGGGCCTACAATGAGCAGTTCTTC. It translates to CASSVERAYNEQFF. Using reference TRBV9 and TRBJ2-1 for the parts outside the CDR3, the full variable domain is DSGVTQTPKHLITATGQRVTLRCSPRSGDLSVYWYQQSLDQGLQFLIQYYNGEERAKGNILERFSAQQFPDLHSELNLSSLELGDSALYFCASSVERAYNEQFFGPGTRLTVL.

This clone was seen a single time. The CDR3 nucleotides read TGTGCCAGCAGTAACCCCGGGACTAGCGGTTCCTACGAGCAGTACTTC. Its protein product is CASSNPGTSGSYEQYF. V is TRBV2 and J is TRBJ2-7, with 11 bases aligning to TRBD2. Germline V gene lookup returns CDR1 SNHLY and CDR2 FYNNEI. The trim removed 5 bases at V and 1 base at J, leaving 7 bases unmatched. The length of the CDR3 is 16 residues.

CDR3: CASSSRGRSTEAFF. Here the CDR3 DNA reads TGTGCCAGCAGTTCCAGGGGGCGAAGCACTGAAGCTTTCTTT. The rearrangement uses TRBV28 and TRBJ1-1; 8 bases are a match to TRBD1. Per germline, CDR1 MDHEN and CDR2 SYDVKM. The CDR3 has 14 residues. V was clipped by 4 bases and J by 4 bases; unmatched bases: 5.

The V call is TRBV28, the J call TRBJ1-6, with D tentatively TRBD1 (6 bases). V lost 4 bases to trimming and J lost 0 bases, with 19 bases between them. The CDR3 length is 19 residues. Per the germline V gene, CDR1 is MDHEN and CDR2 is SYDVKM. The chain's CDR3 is CASSWGQGLSASYNSPLHF. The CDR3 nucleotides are TGTGCCAGCAGTTGGGGGCAGGGGTTGAGCGCCTCCTATAATTCACCCCTCCACTTT.

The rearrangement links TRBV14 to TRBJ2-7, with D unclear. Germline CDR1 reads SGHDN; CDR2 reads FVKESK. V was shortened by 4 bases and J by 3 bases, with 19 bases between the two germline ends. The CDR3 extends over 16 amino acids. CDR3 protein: CASSPRTVMMGYEQYF. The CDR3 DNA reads TGTGCCAGCAGCCCGCGGACGGTGATGATGGGCTACGAGCAGTACTTC. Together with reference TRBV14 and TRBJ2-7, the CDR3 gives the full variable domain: EAGVTQFPSHSVIEKGQTVTLRCDPISGHDNLYWYRRVMGKEIKFLLHFVKESKQDESGMPNNRFLAERTGGTYSTLKVQPAELEDSGVYFCASSPRTVMMGYEQYFGPGTRLTVT.

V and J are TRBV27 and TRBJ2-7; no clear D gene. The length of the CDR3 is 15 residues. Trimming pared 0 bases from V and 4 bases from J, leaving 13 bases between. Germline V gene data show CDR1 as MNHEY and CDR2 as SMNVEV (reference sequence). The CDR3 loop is CASSLSHTQLYEQYF. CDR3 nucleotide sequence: TGTGCCAGCAGTTTATCACACACCCAACTTTACGAGCAGTACTTC.